These T cell receptor beta chains were read from a single sample in a study of response to subunit inactivated influenza vaccine. TCRdb called the RT-PCR reads again in MiXCR, with one record for every CDR3 protein. The table includes some 570,000 distinct CDR3 sequences, approximately 10% detected once. The same sample was also studied in work on T cells expressing NK-cell markers.

The input for sequencing was PBMCs from blood, taken on the day of vaccination. Receptors originate from a man aged 50-59 years who received an inactivated influenza vaccine. CDR3s include the opening cysteine and the closing phenylalanine or tryptophan. The order of the fields is V gene, J gene, clone size, D gene, CDR3 DNA, CDR3 protein. A D gene is named only where the DNA matches it firmly. Rows may omit the clone size; those that give it use once, few, many or a size class.

v_call: TRBV12-5
j_call: TRBJ2-1
clone_size: many
d_call: TRBD2
cdr3_nt: TGTGCTAGTGGTTTGAAGACTAGCGGGAGAAGACATGAGCAGTTCTTC
cdr3_aa: CASGLKTSGRRHEQFF

v_call: TRBV20-1
j_call: TRBJ2-7
clone_size: few
d_call: TRBD2
cdr3_nt: TGCAGTGCTAGTCCCGGGACTAGCGGGACCGACCGGTACTTC
cdr3_aa: CSASPGTSGTDRYF

v_call: TRBV20-1
j_call: TRBJ2-1
clone_size: .
d_call: TRBD2
cdr3_nt: TGCAGTGCTAGAGATAGTGTAGTCCAACTACTAGCGGGAGGGCCGGACAATGAGCAGTTCTTC
cdr3_aa: CSARDSVVQLLAGGPDNEQFF

v_call: TRBV5-1
j_call: TRBJ2-7
clone_size: few
d_call: TRBD2
cdr3_nt: TGCGCCAGCAGCTCGAGAGCGGGAGAGGCCTACGAGCAGTACTTC
cdr3_aa: CASSSRAGEAYEQYF

v_call: TRBV4-2
j_call: TRBJ1-6
clone_size: .
d_call: .
cdr3_nt: TGTGCCAGCAGCCAAGATAGTATAGGGAATGGTAATTCACCCCTCCACTTT
cdr3_aa: CASSQDSIGNGNSPLHF

v_call: TRBV28
j_call: TRBJ2-6
clone_size: few
d_call: .
cdr3_nt: TGTGCCAGCCTCTTCGGGGGGCCCGCCTCTGGGGCCAACGTCCTGACTTTC
cdr3_aa: CASLFGGPASGANVLTF

v_call: TRBV11-2
j_call: TRBJ2-1
clone_size: .
d_call: .
cdr3_nt: TGTGCCAGCAGCCTGGTCCTAGCTAATGAGCAGTTCTTC
cdr3_aa: CASSLVLANEQFF

v_call: TRBV30
j_call: TRBJ2-2
clone_size: .
d_call: .
cdr3_nt: TGTGGCTGGAGCCCGGGACTGAACACCGGGGAGCTGTTTTTT
cdr3_aa: CGWSPGLNTGELFF

v_call: TRBV4-1
j_call: TRBJ2-3
clone_size: few
d_call: TRBD2
cdr3_nt: TGCGCCAGCAGCCTCATTCCCGGGACTAGCGTTTCGGATACGCAGTATTTT
cdr3_aa: CASSLIPGTSVSDTQYF

v_call: TRBV6-2/TRBV6-3
j_call: TRBJ2-2
clone_size: few
d_call: TRBD1
cdr3_nt: TGTGCCAGCAGACCTACAGGACAGGGTCGTACCGGGGAGCTGTTTTTT
cdr3_aa: CASRPTGQGRTGELFF

v_call: TRBV10-1
j_call: TRBJ2-2
clone_size: .
d_call: TRBD2
cdr3_nt: TGCGCCAGCAGAGCCGGGACTAGCGGGGACACCGGGGAGCTGTTTTTT
cdr3_aa: CASRAGTSGDTGELFF

v_call: TRBV6-5
j_call: TRBJ1-6
clone_size: .
d_call: TRBD1
cdr3_nt: TGTGCCAGCAGTTACTCGAGTGGGACAGGGGGGAATTCACCCCTCCACTTT
cdr3_aa: CASSYSSGTGGNSPLHF

v_call: TRBV5-1
j_call: TRBJ2-7
clone_size: .
d_call: .
cdr3_nt: TGCGCCAGCAGCTCCCTGAACTCCTACGAGCAGTACTTC
cdr3_aa: CASSSLNSYEQYF

v_call: TRBV7-8
j_call: TRBJ2-1
clone_size: few
d_call: .
cdr3_nt: TGTGCCAGCAGCTTAGTTGGGGGGAGTCCCTACAATGAGCAGTTCTTC
cdr3_aa: CASSLVGGSPYNEQFF

v_call: TRBV7-2
j_call: TRBJ2-1
clone_size: .
d_call: TRBD2
cdr3_nt: TGTGCCAGCAGCGCCGGGAGGTTCAATGAGCAGTTCTTC
cdr3_aa: CASSAGRFNEQFF

v_call: TRBV5-1
j_call: TRBJ2-1
clone_size: few
d_call: TRBD1
cdr3_nt: TGCGCCAGCACCAGGGACAGTCGAAATGAGCAGTTCTTC
cdr3_aa: CASTRDSRNEQFF

v_call: TRBV12-3/TRBV12-4
j_call: TRBJ1-3
clone_size: few
d_call: .
cdr3_nt: TGTGCCAGCAGTTTCTTCCGGGGACTGAAGTCTGGAAACACCATATATTTT
cdr3_aa: CASSFFRGLKSGNTIYF

v_call: TRBV23-1
j_call: TRBJ2-1
clone_size: once
d_call: TRBD1
cdr3_nt: TGCGCCAGCACATCACAGGGGGACCCCTCCTACAATGAGCAGTTCTTC
cdr3_aa: CASTSQGDPSYNEQFF

v_call: TRBV12-3/TRBV12-4
j_call: TRBJ2-5
clone_size: .
d_call: .
cdr3_nt: TGTGCCAGCAGTCCCCCGGGATCCCAAAGAGACCAGTACTTC
cdr3_aa: CASSPPGSQRDQYF

v_call: TRBV7-8
j_call: TRBJ2-5
clone_size: .
d_call: .
cdr3_nt: TGTGCCAGCAGCCAAATTCTAGAGACCCAGTACTTC
cdr3_aa: CASSQILETQYF

v_call: TRBV4-3
j_call: TRBJ2-1
clone_size: few
d_call: .
cdr3_nt: TGCGCCAGCAGCCCCTGGGGGGGGCCCAATGAGCAGTTCTTC
cdr3_aa: CASSPWGGPNEQFF

v_call: TRBV14
j_call: TRBJ1-4
clone_size: .
d_call: .
cdr3_nt: TGTGCCAGCAGCTCCCTAACCAATTGGGAAAAACTGTTTTTT
cdr3_aa: CASSSLTNWEKLFF

v_call: TRBV5-6
j_call: TRBJ1-6
clone_size: few
d_call: .
cdr3_nt: TGTGCCAGCAGCTTGATGTCCGGGCCCCTCCACTTT
cdr3_aa: CASSLMSGPLHF

v_call: TRBV29-1
j_call: TRBJ1-1
clone_size: few
d_call: .
cdr3_nt: TGCAGCGTCCGAGGTCAGAACACTGAAGCTTTCTTT
cdr3_aa: CSVRGQNTEAFF

v_call: TRBV7-8
j_call: TRBJ2-7
clone_size: few
d_call: TRBD2
cdr3_nt: TGTGCCAGCAGCTTAGTTGCGGGGGGCCTGCAGTACTTC
cdr3_aa: CASSLVAGGLQYF

v_call: TRBV19
j_call: TRBJ2-1
clone_size: .
d_call: TRBD1
cdr3_nt: TGTGCCAGTAGTATGTGGGACAGGGGTTCTAGTGAGCAGTTCTTC
cdr3_aa: CASSMWDRGSSEQFF

v_call: TRBV11-2
j_call: TRBJ2-3
clone_size: many
d_call: TRBD2
cdr3_nt: TGTGCCAGCAGCCGACTAGCGGGAACCACAGATACGCAGTATTTT
cdr3_aa: CASSRLAGTTDTQYF